This T cell receptor (beta chain) was observed in a study of OX40 agonist ivuxolimab in advanced cancers. Generated by immunoSEQ multiplex PCR, the TCRdb table keeps only in-frame clones and is missing some. The sample lists about 77,000 clones; around 87% were seen once. Germline V gene sequence: CDR1 SGDLS, CDR2 YYNGEE. The length of the CDR3 is 15 residues. V lost 0 bases and J 0 bases, leaving 6 bases between the germline ends. The sequence was obtained from an adult with an advanced solid tumor such as melanoma, head and neck, liver or kidney cancer. This specimen was CD4+ or CD8+ T cells sorted from blood, taken in a trial of the OX40 agonist ivuxolimab. The chain combines TRBV9 with TRBJ2-2; D ambiguous. The CDR3 loop reads CASSVAQANTGELFF. CDR3 sequence (DNA): TGTGCCAGCAGCGTAGCCCAGGCGAACACCGGGGAGCTGTTTTTT.